A selection of T cell receptor beta chains follows, all from one sample in a study of blood T cell repertoires in COVID-19. Sequencing was performed with immunoSEQ multiplex PCR; in TCRdb, only in-frame clones are kept and a portion is missing. Among about 270,000 clones listed, around 93% were seen once. The sequencing sample was made of PBMCs or T cells enriched from blood (not recorded which). The receptors come from a man aged 35 to 55 who had been exposed to COVID-19. Both conserved end residues are part of each CDR3. The order of the fields is clone size, D gene, V gene, J gene, CDR3 protein, CDR3 DNA. D genes are given only for firm matches. Expanded clones get a size class; other rows say once, few or many, or leave the size out.

.	TRBD1	TRBV18	TRBJ1-4	CASSPRSGTGNEKLFF	TGTGCCAGCTCACCACGTTCCGGGACAGGGAACGAAAAACTGTTTTTT
.	.	TRBV29-1	TRBJ2-5	CSVSRRAYEETQYF	TGCAGCGTCTCTAGGAGGGCTTACGAAGAGACCCAGTACTTC
.	TRBD1	TRBV5-1	TRBJ1-4	CASSLGPDRGSNEKLFF	TGCGCCAGCAGCTTGGGCCCAGACAGGGGGTCTAATGAAAAACTGTTTTTT
.	.	TRBV6-5	TRBJ1-2	CASSQTRVDGYTF	TGTGCCAGCAGCCAGACCAGGGTCGATGGCTACACCTTC
.	TRBD2	TRBV27	TRBJ2-1	CASSGTRGRAGNEQFF	TGTGCCAGCAGTGGGACTAGAGGGAGGGCCGGAAATGAGCAGTTCTTC
.	.	TRBV27	TRBJ2-1	CASKTPGWNEQFF	TGTGCCAGCAAGACTCCGGGATGGAATGAGCAGTTCTTC
.	TRBD2	TRBV10-2	TRBJ2-1	CASGWVGTSNEQFF	TGCGCCAGCGGATGGGTTGGGACTAGCAATGAGCAGTTCTTC
.	.	TRBV18	TRBJ1-6	CASSADRPDINSPLHF	TGTGCCAGCTCAGCCGACAGACCCGATATCAATTCACCCCTCCACTTT
.	.	TRBV27	TRBJ1-1	CASSLSYGQGAFF	TGTGCCAGCAGTTTATCGTACGGGCAGGGAGCTTTCTTT
.	.	TRBV24-1	TRBJ2-1	CATSPRTGGLAEEQFF	TGTGCCACCAGCCCTCGGACAGGGGGACTAGCTGAGGAGCAGTTCTTC
.	.	TRBV3-1/TRBV3-2	TRBJ2-1	CASSQPSGHSYNEQFF	TGTGCCAGCAGCCAACCCAGCGGGCACTCCTACAATGAGCAGTTCTTC
once	TRBD2	TRBV7-9	TRBJ2-1	CASRFTSGDLGGYNEQFF	TGTGCCAGCAGGTTTACTAGCGGAGATCTCGGGGGATACAATGAGCAGTTCTTC
.	TRBD2	TRBV18	TRBJ2-3	CASSPLGGGPSTDTQYF	TGTGCCAGCTCACCATTGGGGGGGGGTCCCTCCACAGATACGCAGTATTTT
few	.	TRBV30	TRBJ1-1	CAWTRVRDGSTEAFF	TGTGCCTGGACAAGGGTCAGGGATGGTAGCACTGAAGCTTTCTTT
.	.	TRBV11-1	TRBJ2-7	CASSLGLTYEQYF	TGTGCCAGCAGCTTAGGGCTCACCTACGAGCAGTACTTC
.	.	TRBV10-1	TRBJ1-6	CATSGVGNSPLHF	TGCGCCACCTCCGGGGTTGGAAATTCACCCCTCCACTTT
once	.	TRBV15	TRBJ1-4	CATSRDPGKEEKLFF	TGTGCCACCAGCAGAGATCCAGGGAAGGAGGAAAAACTGTTTTTT
.	.	TRBV7-2	TRBJ1-3	CASNPRPGDTIYF	TGTGCCAGCAATCCGCGGCCCGGGGACACCATATATTTT
.	.	TRBV30	TRBJ1-4	CAWNRDINEKLFF	TGTGCCTGGAACCGGGACATTAATGAAAAACTGTTTTTT
.	.	TRBV27	TRBJ2-7	CASSSETGHEQYF	TGTGCCAGCAGTTCGGAGACAGGTCACGAGCAGTACTTC
.	TRBD1	TRBV4-2	TRBJ1-1	CASSQALDTTGGTEAFF	TGTGCCAGCAGCCAAGCGTTGGATACTACAGGGGGCACTGAAGCTTTCTTT
.	.	TRBV28	TRBJ2-6	CASSYYRAKGANVLTF	TGTGCCAGCAGCTATTACAGGGCGAAAGGGGCCAACGTCCTGACTTTC
.	TRBD2	TRBV4-2	TRBJ2-7	CASSQTTRTSVQYEQYF	TGTGCCAGCAGCCAAACCACCCGGACTAGCGTTCAATACGAGCAGTACTTC
.	TRBD1	TRBV6-2/TRBV6-3	TRBJ1-1	CASSYSMVQGAVGTEAFF	TGTGCCAGCAGTTACTCGATGGTTCAGGGGGCGGTCGGGACTGAAGCTTTCTTT
.	TRBD1	TRBV20-1	TRBJ2-2	CSASDRVGTGELFF	TGCAGTGCTAGTGACAGGGTAGGAACCGGGGAGCTGTTTTTT
once	.	TRBV19	TRBJ1-5	CASSLQGISNQPQHF	TGTGCCAGTAGTCTTCAGGGTATTAGCAATCAGCCCCAGCATTTT
.	TRBD2	TRBV6-2/TRBV6-3	TRBJ2-5	CASSYLAGGRETQYF	TGTGCCAGCAGTTACTTGGCGGGAGGTCGAGAGACCCAGTACTTC
.	.	TRBV6-5	TRBJ2-5	CASTPFRGSQETQYF	TGTGCCAGCACCCCCTTCCGAGGCAGCCAAGAGACCCAGTACTTC
.	.	TRBV3-1/TRBV3-2	TRBJ2-2	CASSLPSGELFF	TGTGCCAGCAGCCTTCCTTCCGGGGAGCTGTTTTTT
once	.	TRBV28	TRBJ1-2	CASSFEDYGYTF	TGTGCCAGCAGTTTTGAGGACTATGGCTACACCTTC
.	.	TRBV11-2	TRBJ2-7	CASNGLGREQYF	TGTGCCAGCAACGGGCTGGGGCGCGAGCAGTACTTC
.	.	TRBV10-1	TRBJ2-1	CASSESGHTVMNEQFF	TGCGCCAGCAGTGAGAGTGGCCACACCGTGATGAATGAGCAGTTCTTC
.	.	TRBV5-6	TRBJ2-1	CASSLGLTSYNEQFF	TGTGCCAGCAGCTTGGGATTGACTAGCTACAATGAGCAGTTCTTC
.	.	TRBV10-2	TRBJ2-3	CASSGQNTDTQYF	TGCGCCAGCAGTGGTCAGAACACAGATACGCAGTATTTT
.	TRBD1	TRBV11-2	TRBJ1-5	CASSSTGDNQPQHF	TGTGCCAGCAGCTCGACAGGGGACAATCAGCCCCAGCATTTT
.	.	TRBV5-1	TRBJ2-7	CASSTNYRTGSYEQYF	TGCGCCAGCAGCACGAATTATCGGACGGGATCCTACGAGCAGTACTTC
.	.	TRBV28	TRBJ1-2	CASSGQSNYGYTF	TGTGCCAGCAGTGGACAGTCGAACTATGGCTACACCTTC